The source of this T cell receptor (beta chain) is a study of control samples from healthy donors and cancer patients. CDR3 length: 16 residues. CDR1 and CDR2 (germline): LNHDA, SQIVND (reference sequence). V was cut by 7 bases and J by 0 bases, with 16 bases left in between. Assay used: immunoSEQ multiplex PCR; TCRdb lists only in-frame clones, some missing. The data hold 110,000 or so clones, with approximately 87% observed a single time. The TCR comes from a man aged 25-40 years in good health. Input material: blood. This sequence joins TRBV19 and TRBJ1-3; possible D gene TRBD1, 5 bases. The CDR3 region has the DNA TGTGCCAGTAACCCTTTTTCGGGGCTCTCTGGAAACACCATATATTTT. Encoded protein: CASNPFSGLSGNTIYF.